This TCR beta chain was identified during a study of blood T cell repertoires in COVID-19. Across the study: Some COVID-19 samples were acute and others convalescent; all came from the United States, Italy and Spain. T cells, B-cell-depleted T cells, or PBMCs supplied cDNA or gDNA.

Trimming stripped 2 bases from V and 3 bases from J, with 11 bases between. The CDR3 covers 14 residues. Looked up from germline, CDR1 is SGHDT and CDR2 is YYEEEE. Original data processing: Reference gene primer amplification in the assay estimated nucleated cell counts. The protocol was immunoSEQ multiplex PCR, while the TCRdb copy is restricted to in-frame clones and leaves out a portion. D and trimming were read from the DNA, whereas the V and J calls and clone size are those reported in that table. The sample gives 200,000 to 250,000 clones, about 86% of which show up once; about 3.1% is in the top ten.

The origin of this receptor is a woman aged 25 to 39 who had recovered from COVID-19. The genes are TRBV5-6 and TRBJ1-2, with D maybe TRBD1 (6 bases). Sequencing was done on a sample of peripheral blood. In nucleotides, the CDR3 is TGTGCCAGCAGCTTAAATCAGGGGTACTATGGCTACACCTTC. Translated, it gives CASSLNQGYYGYTF. Complete variable domain (other parts from reference TRBV5-6 and TRBJ1-2): DAGVTQSPTHLIKTRGQQVTLRCSPKSGHDTVSWYQQALGQGPQFIFQYYEEEERQRGNFPDRFSGHQFPNYSSELNVNALLLGDSALYLCASSLNQGYYGYTFGSGTRLTVV.